This TCR beta chain was obtained from a study of blood T cell repertoires in COVID-19. For the study at large: COVID-19 samples, acute and convalescent, were from the United States, Italy and Spain. From T cells, B-cell-depleted T cells, or PBMCs came the material, which was cDNA or gDNA.

Trimming cost V 2 bases and J 5 bases, with 10 bases left between them. Germline values: CDR1 SGHRS, CDR2 YFSETQ. CDR3 length: 13 residues. The authors' processing: Reference gene primer amplification gave estimated nucleated cell counts. Generated by immunoSEQ multiplex PCR, the TCRdb table keeps only in-frame clones and is missing some. V and J calls and clone size are as listed in that table; D and trimming were resolved from the DNA. The sample contains 86,000 or so clones, approximately 82% of which appear only once. The receptor comes from a woman of 80 years or more with acute or convalescent COVID-19. The chain links TRBV5-1 to TRBJ2-5, with D unresolved. Input material: peripheral blood. The CDR3 is CASSFTRAETQYF. The DNA for the CDR3 is TGCGCCAGCAGCTTCACGCGTGCCGAGACCCAGTACTTC.